This T cell receptor (beta chain) was identified in a study of cytomegalovirus exposure and HLA in healthy donors. About the study: The roughly 660 first-cohort repertoires shared a platform with the roughly 110 validation repertoires, as reported in a later analysis.

The donors were part of the validation cohort of more than 90 subjects. That cohort was separate from the first cohort, which comprised fewer than 800 subjects. Study observations and caveats: Rarity held for most TCR sequences, but there were some public TCRs that occurred in many donors. Associated with cytomegalovirus, according to the listing, were some 150 TCR beta chains.

Details on this clone: Its antigen is not known.

This CDR3 region has 12 residues. Trimming cost V 5 bases and J 4 bases, with 9 bases left between them. Germline values: CDR1 MNHEY, CDR2 SVGAGI. Only in-frame clones appear in the TCRdb table, and some are missing; sequencing was by immunoSEQ multiplex PCR. The sample consists of 70,000 to 75,000 clones, just under 95% of them appearing once. The chain employs TRBV6-5 and TRBJ2-7; D gene ambiguous. Source material: PBMCs. This TCR was recovered from a man between 18 and 35 years old in good health and CMV-seropositive. CDR3 in amino acids: CASSRDRYEQYF. In DNA, the CDR3 is TGTGCCAGCAGTCGCGATAGATACGAGCAGTACTTC.